The rows below give T cell receptor beta chains drawn from one sample of a study of CD8 T cells in Susac syndrome. Via MiXCR, TCRdb re-called the immunoSEQ multiplex PCR reads, giving one row per CDR3 protein. The table lists 90,000 to 150,000 distinct CDR3 sequences, nearly 95% of them singletons. Sequenced input: CD4+ T cells from PBMCs. Receptors were obtained from a human donor in good health. The CDR3 runs from the conserved cysteine through the conserved F or W. The D gene is left open where the match is weak. Rows give clone size only sometimes, using once, few, many, or a class for an expanded clone.

size: few
V: TRBV19
D: NA
J: TRBJ2-2
CDR3: CASTPERRTGELFF
DNA: TGTGCCAGTACCCCTGAGAGGCGGACCGGGGAGCTGTTTTTT

size: NA
V: TRBV18
D: TRBD1
J: TRBJ1-2
CDR3: CASSPPKGGSGTGGHYGYTF
DNA: TGTGCCAGCTCACCACCGAAGGGCGGATCCGGGACAGGGGGCCACTATGGCTACACCTTC

size: NA
V: TRBV9
D: NA
J: TRBJ1-1
CDR3: CASSVDQGSMNTEAFF
DNA: TGTGCCAGCAGCGTAGATCAGGGATCCATGAACACTGAAGCTTTCTTT

size: NA
V: TRBV20-1
D: NA
J: TRBJ1-1
CDR3: CSASIASANTEAFF
DNA: TGCAGTGCTAGTATTGCGTCGGCGAACACTGAAGCTTTCTTT

size: NA
V: TRBV7-9
D: NA
J: TRBJ1-4
CDR3: CASSFQVGEKLFF
DNA: TGTGCCAGCAGCTTCCAGGTGGGGGAAAAACTGTTTTTT

size: NA
V: TRBV3-1
D: NA
J: TRBJ1-1
CDR3: CASSQAFGGAFF
DNA: TGTGCCAGCAGCCAAGCATTTGGGGGAGCTTTCTTT

size: few
V: TRBV4-3
D: NA
J: TRBJ2-2
CDR3: CASSQVLTGELFF
DNA: TGCGCCAGCAGCCAAGTTTTGACCGGGGAGCTGTTTTTT

size: NA
V: TRBV2
D: NA
J: TRBJ1-4
CDR3: CASSDDSDSLSLGEKLFF
DNA: TGTGCCAGCAGTGACGATTCAGACAGCCTGTCGTTGGGAGAAAAACTGTTTTTT

size: once
V: TRBV30
D: TRBD1
J: TRBJ2-3
CDR3: CAWSLRTGGTDTQYF
DNA: TGTGCCTGGAGTCTAAGGACAGGGGGCACAGATACGCAGTATTTT

size: NA
V: TRBV10-3
D: NA
J: TRBJ2-1
CDR3: CAISDIGNEQFF
DNA: TGTGCCATCAGTGACATTGGTAATGAGCAGTTCTTC